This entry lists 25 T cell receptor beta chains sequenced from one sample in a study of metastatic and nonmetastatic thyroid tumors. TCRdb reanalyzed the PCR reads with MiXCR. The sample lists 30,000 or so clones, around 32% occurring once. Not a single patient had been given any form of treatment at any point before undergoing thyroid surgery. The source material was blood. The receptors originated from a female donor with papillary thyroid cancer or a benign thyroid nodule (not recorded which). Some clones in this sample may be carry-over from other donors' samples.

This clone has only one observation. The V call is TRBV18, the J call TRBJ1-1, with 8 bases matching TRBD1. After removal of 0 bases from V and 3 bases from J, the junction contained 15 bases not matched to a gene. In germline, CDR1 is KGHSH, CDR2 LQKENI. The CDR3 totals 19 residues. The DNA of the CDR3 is TGTGCCAGCTCACCACCCCCCGACAGGGGTTGGGGTGACGACACTGAAGCTTTCTTT. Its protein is CASSPPPDRGWGDDTEAFF.

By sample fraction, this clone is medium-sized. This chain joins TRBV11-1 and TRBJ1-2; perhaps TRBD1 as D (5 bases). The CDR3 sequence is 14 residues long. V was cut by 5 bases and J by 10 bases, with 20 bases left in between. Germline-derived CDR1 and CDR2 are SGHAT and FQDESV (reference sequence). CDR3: CASSPTGAFWDYTF. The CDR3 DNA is TGTGCCAGCAGCCCAACAGGCGCCTTTTGGGACTACACCTTC.

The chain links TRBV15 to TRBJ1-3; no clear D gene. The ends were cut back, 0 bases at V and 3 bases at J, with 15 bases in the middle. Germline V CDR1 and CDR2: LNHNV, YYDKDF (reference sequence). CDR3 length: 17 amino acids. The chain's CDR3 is CATSRDIVQGRGNTIYF. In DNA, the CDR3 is TGTGCCACCAGCAGAGATATTGTCCAAGGACGTGGAAACACCATATATTTT.

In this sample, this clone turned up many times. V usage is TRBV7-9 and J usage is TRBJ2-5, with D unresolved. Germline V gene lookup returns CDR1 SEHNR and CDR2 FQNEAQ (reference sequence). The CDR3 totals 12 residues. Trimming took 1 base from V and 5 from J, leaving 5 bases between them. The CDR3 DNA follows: TGTGCCAGCAGCTTAGGGCGGGAGACCCAGTACTTC. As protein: CASSLGRETQYF.

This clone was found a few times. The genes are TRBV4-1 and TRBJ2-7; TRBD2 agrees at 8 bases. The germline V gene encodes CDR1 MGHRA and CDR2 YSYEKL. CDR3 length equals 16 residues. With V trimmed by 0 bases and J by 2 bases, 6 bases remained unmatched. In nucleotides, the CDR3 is TGCGCCAGCAGCCAAGAAGCGGGAGACAGCGCCTACGAGCAGTACTTC. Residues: CASSQEAGDSAYEQYF.

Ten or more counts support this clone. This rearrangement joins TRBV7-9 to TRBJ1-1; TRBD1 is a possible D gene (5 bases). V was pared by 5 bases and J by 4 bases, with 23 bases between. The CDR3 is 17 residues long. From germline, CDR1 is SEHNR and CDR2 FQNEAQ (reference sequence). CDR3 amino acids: CASSPTIGGGKTTEAFF. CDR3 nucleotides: TGTGCCAGCAGCCCGACGATTGGGGGGGGAAAGACCACTGAAGCTTTCTTT.

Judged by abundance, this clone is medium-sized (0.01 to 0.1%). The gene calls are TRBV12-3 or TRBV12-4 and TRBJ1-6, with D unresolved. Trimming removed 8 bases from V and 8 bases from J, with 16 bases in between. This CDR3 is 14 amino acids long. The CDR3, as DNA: TGTGCCAGCTGTCGGTCTGAGGTAGATTCACCCCTCCACTTT. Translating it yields CASCRSEVDSPLHF.

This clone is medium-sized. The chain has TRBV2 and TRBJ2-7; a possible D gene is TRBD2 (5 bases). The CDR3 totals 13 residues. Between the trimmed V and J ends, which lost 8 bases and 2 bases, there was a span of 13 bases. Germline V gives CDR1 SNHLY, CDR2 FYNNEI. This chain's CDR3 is CASSLAGTYEQYF. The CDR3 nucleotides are TGTGCCAGCTCCCTTGCGGGTACCTACGAGCAGTACTTC.

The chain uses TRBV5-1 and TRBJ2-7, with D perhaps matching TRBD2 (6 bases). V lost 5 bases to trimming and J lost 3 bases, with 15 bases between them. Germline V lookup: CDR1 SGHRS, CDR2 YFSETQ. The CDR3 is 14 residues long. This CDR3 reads CASRLPGVGYEQYF. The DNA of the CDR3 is TGCGCCAGCAGGTTGCCGGGGGTTGGCTACGAGCAGTACTTC.

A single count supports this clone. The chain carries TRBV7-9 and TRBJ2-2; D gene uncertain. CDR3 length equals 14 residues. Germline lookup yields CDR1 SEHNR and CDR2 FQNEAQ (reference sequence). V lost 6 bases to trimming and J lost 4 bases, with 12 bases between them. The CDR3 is CASSQPYPTGELFF. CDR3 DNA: TGTGCCAGCAGTCAGCCCTACCCCACCGGGGAGCTGTTTTTT.

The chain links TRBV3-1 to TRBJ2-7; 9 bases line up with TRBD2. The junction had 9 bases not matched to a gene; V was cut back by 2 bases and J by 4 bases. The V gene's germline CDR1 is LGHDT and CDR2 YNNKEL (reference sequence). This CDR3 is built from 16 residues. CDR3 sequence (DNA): TGTGCCAGCAGCCAAATTATAGCGGGAGTTAAGTACGAGCAGTACTTC. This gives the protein CASSQIIAGVKYEQYF.

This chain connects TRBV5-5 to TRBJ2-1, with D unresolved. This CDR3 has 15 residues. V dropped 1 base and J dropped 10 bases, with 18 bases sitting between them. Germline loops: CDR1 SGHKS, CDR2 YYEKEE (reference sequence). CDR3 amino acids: CASSLKDLLKKEQFF. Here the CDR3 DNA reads TGTGCCAGCAGCTTGAAGGACCTTCTGAAAAAAGAGCAGTTCTTC.

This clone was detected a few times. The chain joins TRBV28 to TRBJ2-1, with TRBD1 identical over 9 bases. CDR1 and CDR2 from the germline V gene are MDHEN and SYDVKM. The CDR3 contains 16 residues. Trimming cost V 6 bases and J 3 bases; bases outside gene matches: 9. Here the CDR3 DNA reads TGTGCCAGCAGCCAAAGGACAGGGGTCGTCTACAATGAGCAGTTCTTC. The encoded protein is CASSQRTGVVYNEQFF.

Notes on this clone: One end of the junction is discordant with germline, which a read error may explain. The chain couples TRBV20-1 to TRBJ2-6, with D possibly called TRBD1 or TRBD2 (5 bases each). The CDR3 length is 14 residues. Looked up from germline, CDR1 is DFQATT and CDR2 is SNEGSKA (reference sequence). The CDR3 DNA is TGCAGTGCTGTGGGGGTAGGTGGGGTCAACGTCCTTACTTTC. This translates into CSAVGVGGVNVLTF.

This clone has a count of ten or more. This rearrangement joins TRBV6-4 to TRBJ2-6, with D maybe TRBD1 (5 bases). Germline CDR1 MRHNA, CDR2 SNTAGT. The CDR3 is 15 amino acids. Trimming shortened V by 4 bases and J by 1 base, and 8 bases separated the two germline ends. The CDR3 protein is CASSADSSGANVLTF. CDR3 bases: TGTGCCAGCAGTGCCGACAGTTCTGGGGCCAACGTCCTGACTTTC.

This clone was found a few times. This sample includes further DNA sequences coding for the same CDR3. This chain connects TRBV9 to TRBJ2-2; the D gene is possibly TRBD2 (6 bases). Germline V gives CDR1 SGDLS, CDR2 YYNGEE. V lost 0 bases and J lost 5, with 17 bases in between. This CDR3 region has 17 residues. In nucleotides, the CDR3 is TGTGCCAGCAGCGTAGTCGGGGCGGGTGCGGGGACCGGGGAGCTGTTTTTT. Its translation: CASSVVGAGAGTGELFF.

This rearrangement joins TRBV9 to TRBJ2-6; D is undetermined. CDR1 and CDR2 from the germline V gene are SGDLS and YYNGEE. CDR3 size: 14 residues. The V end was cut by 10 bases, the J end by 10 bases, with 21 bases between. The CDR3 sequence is CASNRYSAANVLTF. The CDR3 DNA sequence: TGTGCCTCGAACCGGTACTCTGCGGCGAACGTCCTGACTTTC. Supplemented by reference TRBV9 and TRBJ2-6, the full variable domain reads DSGVTQTPKHLITATGQRVTLRCSPRSGDLSVYWYQQSLDQGLQFLIQYYNGEERAKGNILERFSAQQFPDLHSELNLSSLELGDSALYFCASNRYSAANVLTFGAGSRLTVL.

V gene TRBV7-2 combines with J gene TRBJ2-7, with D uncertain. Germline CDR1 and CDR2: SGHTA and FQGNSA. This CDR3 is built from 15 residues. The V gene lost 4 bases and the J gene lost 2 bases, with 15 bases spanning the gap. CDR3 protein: CASSYQDPRTYEQYF. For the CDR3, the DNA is TGTGCCAGCAGCTACCAGGACCCACGAACCTACGAGCAGTACTTC.

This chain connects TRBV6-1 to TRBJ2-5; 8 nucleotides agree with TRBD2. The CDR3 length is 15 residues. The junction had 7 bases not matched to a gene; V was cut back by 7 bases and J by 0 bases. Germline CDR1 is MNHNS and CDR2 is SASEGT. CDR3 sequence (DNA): TGTGCCAGCAACCCGGGGGGGGCGTACCAAGAGACCCAGTACTTC. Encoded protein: CASNPGGAYQETQYF.

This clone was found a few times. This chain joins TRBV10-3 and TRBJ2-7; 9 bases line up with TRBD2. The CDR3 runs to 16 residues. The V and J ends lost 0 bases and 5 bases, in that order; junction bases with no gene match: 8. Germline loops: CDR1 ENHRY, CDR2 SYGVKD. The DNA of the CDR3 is TGTGCCATCAGTGAGTCGAGTAGCGGGAGTCGCAACGAGCAGTACTTC. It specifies CAISESSSGSRNEQYF.

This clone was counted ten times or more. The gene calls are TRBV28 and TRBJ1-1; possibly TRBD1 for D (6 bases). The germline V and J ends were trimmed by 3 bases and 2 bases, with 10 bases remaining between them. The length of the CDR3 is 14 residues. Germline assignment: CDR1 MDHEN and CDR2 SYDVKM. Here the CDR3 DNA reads TGTGCCAGCAGTTTCACAGGGCTCAACACTGAAGCTTTCTTT. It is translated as CASSFTGLNTEAFF. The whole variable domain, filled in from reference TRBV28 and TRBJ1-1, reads DVKVTQSSRYLVKRTGEKVFLECVQDMDHENMFWYRQDPGLGLRLIYFSYDVKMKEKGDIPEGYSVSREKKERFSLILESASTNQTSMYLCASSFTGLNTEAFFGQGTRLTVV.

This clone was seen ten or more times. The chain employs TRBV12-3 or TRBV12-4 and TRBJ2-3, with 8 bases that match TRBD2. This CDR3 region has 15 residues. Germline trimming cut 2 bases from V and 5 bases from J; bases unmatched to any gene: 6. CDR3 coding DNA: TGTGCCAGCAGTTTAAGGCGGCGGGGGGAAGATACGCAGTATTTT. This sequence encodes CASSLRRRGEDTQYF.

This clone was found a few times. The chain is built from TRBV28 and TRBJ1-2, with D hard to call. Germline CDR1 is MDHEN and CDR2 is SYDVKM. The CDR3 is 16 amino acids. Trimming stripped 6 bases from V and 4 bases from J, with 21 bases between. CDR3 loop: CASSPGVSPNIYGYTF. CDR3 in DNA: TGTGCCAGCAGCCCCGGGGTGTCTCCTAATATCTATGGCTACACCTTC.

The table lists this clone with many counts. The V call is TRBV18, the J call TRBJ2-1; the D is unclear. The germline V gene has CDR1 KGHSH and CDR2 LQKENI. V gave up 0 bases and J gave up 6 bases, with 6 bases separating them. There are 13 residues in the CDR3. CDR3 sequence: CASSPPSTNEQFF. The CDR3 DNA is TGTGCCAGCTCACCACCTAGCACCAATGAGCAGTTCTTC.

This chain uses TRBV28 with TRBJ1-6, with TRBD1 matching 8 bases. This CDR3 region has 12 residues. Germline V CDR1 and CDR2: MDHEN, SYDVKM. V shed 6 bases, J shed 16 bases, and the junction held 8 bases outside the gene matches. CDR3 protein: CASRPQGAALHF. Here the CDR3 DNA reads TGTGCCAGCAGGCCGCAGGGGGCTGCTCTCCACTTT.